The clone carrying this TCR beta chain was picked up a small number of times. Its antigen is unidentified. The V segment lost 7 bases and the J segment 5 bases; nucleotides outside the gene matches: 6. Germline V gene sequence: CDR1 SGDLS, CDR2 YYNGEE. The CDR3 contains 13 residues. The purity of all sorted populations exceeded 98%. These data originate in a study of beta chain features in type 1 diabetes. Study-level results: Among all four CD4+ subsets, Type 1 diabetes patients had TCRB CDR3s that were moderately but significantly shorter. More deletions and fewer insertions at VDJ junctions were found in patients with type 1 diabetes.

Every isolated RNA sample was fully reverse transcribed, so sequencing captured expressed TCRB transcripts. TCRdb keeps only in-frame clones here, not all; method: immunoSEQ multiplex PCR. The sample records 150,000 to 170,000 clones, 10% being singletons. What was sequenced was central memory CD4+ T cells from blood. The chain employs TRBV9 and TRBJ2-5; TRBD1 aligns across 9 bases. This clonotype was obtained from a man in his thirties or forties with type 1 diabetes. CDR3 residues: CASAGTGRETQYF. DNA of the CDR3: TGTGCCAGCGCCGGGACAGGGCGGGAGACCCAGTACTTC.